These T cell receptor beta chains were read from a single sample in a study of sequential checkpoint blockade in melanoma. Here immunoSEQ multiplex PCR was the method, and the copy in TCRdb shows in-frame clones only, minus some. The sample yields roughly 18,000 clones, around 66% seen once. The specimen was CD8+ T cells sorted from blood (inferred from file names), collected from a patient given nivolumab and ipilimumab in sequence. These receptors originate from a human donor with melanoma. Each CDR3 is given with its conserved first and last residue. Part of the rows lack a size; the others show once, few, many or a class for expanded clones.

v_gene	abundance	j_gene	CDR3aa
TRBV11-3	-	TRBJ2-2	CASSWLAGVGELFF
TRBV11-1	-	TRBJ2-7	CASSLDGYEQYF
TRBV6-5	once	TRBJ2-5	CASSQGGRETQYF
TRBV9	-	TRBJ2-1	CASSTPPDLRPYNEQFF
TRBV7-9	few	TRBJ1-2	CASSPNNYGYTF
TRBV6-5	-	TRBJ1-2	CASSTTQGFYGYTF
TRBV29-1	-	TRBJ1-2	CSVELGGAYGYTF
TRBV11-3	-	TRBJ1-1	CASSLDPGSTEAFF
TRBV8-2	-	TRBJ2-6	CGIYVKITQSRANVLTF
TRBV15	-	TRBJ2-1	CAFGQGATDEQFF
TRBV7-9	-	-	CASSRSSYEQYF
TRBV7-3	-	TRBJ2-7	CASSLQGAGYEQYF
TRBV7-9	medium-sized	TRBJ2-1	CASSRGGVNEQFF
TRBV27	-	TRBJ2-2	CASSPTVTGELFF
TRBV9	-	TRBJ1-6	CASSLREAGRDSPLRF
TRBV7-9	-	TRBJ1-3	CASSQQGSGNTIYF
TRBV9	-	TRBJ2-7	CASSVEDTYEQYF
TRBV15	-	TRBJ1-4	CATSRADGATNEKLFF
TRBV27	-	TRBJ2-7	CASKGLRGEYF
TRBV6-6	-	TRBJ2-2	CASTAEGPAGELFF
TRBV29-1	-	TRBJ2-7	CSVQDRADEQYF
TRBV7-6	-	TRBJ2-3	CASTPATSGRENTQYF
TRBV6-6	-	TRBJ2-2	CASTITRAGELFF
TRBV19	-	TRBJ1-6	CASSRGTGVSPLHF
TRBV19	once	TRBJ2-2	CASTPRGGLPTGELFF
TRBV9	once	TRBJ1-1	CASSETWTGRGTEAFF
TRBV7-6	-	TRBJ2-1	CASSITYNEQFF
TRBV4-3	few	TRBJ2-3	CASSQDLVGRALHTDTQYF
TRBV4-2	once	TRBJ2-1	CASSQGGTSHNEQFF
TRBV13	-	TRBJ1-4	CASSFGGPTNEKLFF
TRBV29-1	-	TRBJ2-3	CSVEDLWEGNDTQYF
TRBV9	-	TRBJ1-1	CASSVGGQGEAFF
TRBV13	-	TRBJ1-1	CASSPGGGGNTEAFF
TRBV11-3	few	TRBJ1-4	CASSLDSWGPGTGSEKLFF
TRBV5-1	-	TRBJ2-7	CASSAGTGVYYEQYF
TRBV14	few	TRBJ2-1	CASSPLSSSSYNEQFF